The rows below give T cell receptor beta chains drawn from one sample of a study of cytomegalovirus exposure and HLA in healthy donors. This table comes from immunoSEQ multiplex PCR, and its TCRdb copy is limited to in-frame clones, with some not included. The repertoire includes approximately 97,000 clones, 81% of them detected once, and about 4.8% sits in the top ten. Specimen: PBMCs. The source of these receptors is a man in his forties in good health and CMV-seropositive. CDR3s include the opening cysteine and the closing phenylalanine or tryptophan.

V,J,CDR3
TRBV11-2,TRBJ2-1,CASSFSGGADNEQFF
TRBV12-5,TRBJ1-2,CASGLTGGAFGYGYTF
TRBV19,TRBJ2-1,CASSDLAGGTNEQFF
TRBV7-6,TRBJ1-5,CASSLAHGGVEPQHF
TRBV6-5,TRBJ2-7,CASKFSGAPYEQYF
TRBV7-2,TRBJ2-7,CASSLKMAGGGYEQYF
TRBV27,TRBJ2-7,CASSSRTSGSYEQYF
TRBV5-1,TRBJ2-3,CASSLFGPAGTDTQYF
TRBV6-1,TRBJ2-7,CASSEGDRAYEQYF
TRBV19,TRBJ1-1,CASSIDLFPLQGWGTEAFF
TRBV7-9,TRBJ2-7,CSSSLGGRIYEQYF
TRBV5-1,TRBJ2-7,CASSYRGHDEQYF
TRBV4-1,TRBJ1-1,CASSHLPGQGGNTEAFF
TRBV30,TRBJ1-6,CAYTKDRNSPLHF
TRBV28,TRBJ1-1,CASSLYPRQGRAFF
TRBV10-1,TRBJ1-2,CASSEAGLDYGYTF
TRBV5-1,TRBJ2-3,CASSLGPAADTQYF
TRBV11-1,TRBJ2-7,CASSLDWDSYEQYF
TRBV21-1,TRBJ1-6,CASSQRQGAVHNSPLHF
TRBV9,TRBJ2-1,CASSVAGGALDEQFF
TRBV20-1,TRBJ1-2,CSVYANYGYTF
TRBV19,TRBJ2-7,CASSIGRAYEQYF
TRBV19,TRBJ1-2,CASSRGTDNFNYGYTF
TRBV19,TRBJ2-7,CASSIFSGGAYEQYF
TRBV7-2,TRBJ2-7,CASSLAASGGSYEQYF
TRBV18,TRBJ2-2,CASSPLRDRATSGSPEGTGELFF
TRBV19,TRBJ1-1,CASSQPRTLNTEAFF
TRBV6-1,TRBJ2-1,CASSPSSYNEQFF
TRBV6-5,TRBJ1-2,CASSYAQGVGYTF
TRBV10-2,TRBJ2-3,CATSPQRASTDTQYF
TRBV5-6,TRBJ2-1,CASSLTSEQFF
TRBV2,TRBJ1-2,CASSSGGNYGYTF
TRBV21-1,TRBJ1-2,CASSLPGGSPYF